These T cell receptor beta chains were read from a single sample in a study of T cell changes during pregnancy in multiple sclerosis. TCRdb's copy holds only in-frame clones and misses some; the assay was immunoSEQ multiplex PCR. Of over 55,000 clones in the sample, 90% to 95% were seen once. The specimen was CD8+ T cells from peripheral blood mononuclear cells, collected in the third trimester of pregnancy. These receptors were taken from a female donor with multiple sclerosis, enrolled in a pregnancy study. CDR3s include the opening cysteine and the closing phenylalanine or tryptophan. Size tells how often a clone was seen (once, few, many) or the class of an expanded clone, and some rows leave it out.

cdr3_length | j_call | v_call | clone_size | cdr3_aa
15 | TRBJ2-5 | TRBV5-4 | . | CASSPSMPLGETQYF
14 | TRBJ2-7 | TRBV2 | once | CASLSTDKTYEQYF
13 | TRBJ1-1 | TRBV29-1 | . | CSVSGHPNTEAFF
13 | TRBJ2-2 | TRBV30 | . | CAGGLENTGELFF
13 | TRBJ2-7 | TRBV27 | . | CASSLDRGYEQYF
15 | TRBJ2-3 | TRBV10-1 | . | CASSQTSGEADTQYF
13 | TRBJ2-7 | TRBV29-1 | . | CSVVEGLEFEQYF
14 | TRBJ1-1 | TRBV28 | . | CASSPGQGDTEAFF
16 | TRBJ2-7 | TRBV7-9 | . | CASSSSAGGMTYEQYF
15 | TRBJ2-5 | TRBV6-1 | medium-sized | CASTRLAGEGETQYF
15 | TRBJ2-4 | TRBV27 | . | CASGEGLLAKNIQYF
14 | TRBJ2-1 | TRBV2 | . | CASSLGGEYNEQFF
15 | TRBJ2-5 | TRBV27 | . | CASSPLTDGGMAQYF
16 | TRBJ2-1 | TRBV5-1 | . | CASSVGTSGSYNEQFF
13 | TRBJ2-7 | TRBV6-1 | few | CASSDRDHYEQYF
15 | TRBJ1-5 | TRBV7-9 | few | CASSVAGGHNQPQHF
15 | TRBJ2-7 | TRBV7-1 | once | CASSLWGIGDYEQYF
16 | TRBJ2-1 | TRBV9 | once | CASNDLAGTKYNEQFF
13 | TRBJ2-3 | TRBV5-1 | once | CASSLGGADTQYF
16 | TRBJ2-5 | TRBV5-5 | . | CASSPPLSPGGETQYF
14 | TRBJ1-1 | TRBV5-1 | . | CASSWMTGRTEAFF
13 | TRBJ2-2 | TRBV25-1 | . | CASTVGLSGELFF
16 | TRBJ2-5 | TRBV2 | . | CASSEGRHNLGETQYF
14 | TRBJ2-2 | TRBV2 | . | CASSGTANTGELFF